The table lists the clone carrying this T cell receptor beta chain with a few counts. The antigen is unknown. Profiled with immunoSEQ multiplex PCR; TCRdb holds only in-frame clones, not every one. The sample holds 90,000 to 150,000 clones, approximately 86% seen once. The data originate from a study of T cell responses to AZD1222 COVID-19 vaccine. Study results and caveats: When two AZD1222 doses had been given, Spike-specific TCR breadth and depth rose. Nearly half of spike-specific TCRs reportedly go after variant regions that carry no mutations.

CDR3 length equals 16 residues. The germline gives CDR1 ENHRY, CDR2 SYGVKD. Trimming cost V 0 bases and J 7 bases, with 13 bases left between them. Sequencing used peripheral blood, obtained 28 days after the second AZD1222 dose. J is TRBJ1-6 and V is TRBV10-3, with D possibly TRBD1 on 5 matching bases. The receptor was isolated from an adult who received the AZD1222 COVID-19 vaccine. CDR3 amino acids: CAISESRLEGNSPLHF. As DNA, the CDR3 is TGTGCCATCAGTGAGTCGAGACTGGAGGGGAATTCACCCCTCCACTTT.